This T cell receptor (beta chain) stems from a study of cytomegalovirus exposure and HLA in healthy donors. Overall study: Sequencing of 150 million to 200 million T cells in an earlier analysis found 90 million to 120 million unique TCR beta sequences.

Findings of the study overall: Analyzed later, most CMV-associated TCR beta chains appeared HLA-restricted.

Concerning this clone: The antigen remains unidentified.

The PCR used 60 Vbeta and 13 Jbeta primers. Assay: immunoSEQ multiplex PCR; the TCRdb copy retains only in-frame clones and omits some. Among roughly 170,000 clones, approximately 82% were seen once, and the ten largest hold more than 0.95%. The clonotype originates from a girl aged 2 to 9 in good health and CMV-seropositive. The sequenced material came from PBMCs.

CDR3 loop: CASSPGLRESADTQYF. CDR3 coding DNA: TGCGCCAGCAGCCCGGGACTGAGGGAGTCGGCAGATACGCAGTATTTT. The rearrangement uses TRBV5-1 and TRBJ2-3; a weak D match, TRBD2 (6 bases). Trimming removed 4 bases at V and 4 bases at J, with 19 bases between. The CDR3 covers 16 residues. Germline-derived CDR1 and CDR2 are SGHRS and YFSETQ.